This T cell receptor (beta chain) was recorded in a study of T cells in Graves' hyperthyroidism and ophthalmopathy. This clonotype has at least ten counts. Its cognate antigen is unknown. From RNA transcripts, TCR beta CDR3 regions were amplified. During a first-round RT-PCR of the TCR CDR3, the HTBI primer set was used. TCRdb ran MiXCR on the multiplex PCR reads and lists one entry per CDR3 protein. The sample has 50,000 to 75,000 distinct CDR3 sequences, around 48% seen once; the top ten hold over 10%. Study-level points and caveats: Blood samples included most of the expanded thyroid clonotypes exceeding 0.001.

Trimming removed 2 bases from V and 0 bases from J, with 17 bases in between. CDR1 is SGHRS, CDR2 YFSETQ, per germline. The CDR3 covers 17 residues. Uncontrolled infection, other autoimmune disease, pregnancy or lactation led to exclusion. Sequencing was performed on blood. The gene calls are TRBV5-1 and TRBJ1-1; D is perhaps TRBD1 (5 bases). The receptor's source is a woman aged 25 to 39 with Graves' ophthalmopathy. The CDR3: CASSFSPFDSLNTEAFF. The DNA of the CDR3 is TGCGCCAGCAGCTTCTCGCCTTTCGACAGCCTGAACACTGAAGCTTTCTTT.